A single sample is the source of the 5 T cell receptor beta chains below, sequenced in a study of blood T cell repertoires in COVID-19. The method was immunoSEQ multiplex PCR; TCRdb's version includes in-frame clones alone and lacks a portion of them. The table includes 150,000 to 170,000 clones, around 84% detected once. Material: PBMCs or T cells enriched from blood (not recorded which). The receptors originated from a man aged 50 or older who had recovered from COVID-19.

The chain combines TRBV7-9 with TRBJ1-6; maybe TRBD1 (5 bases). This CDR3 contains 15 residues. Germline CDR1 is SEHNR and CDR2 is FQNEAQ (reference sequence). V dropped 2 bases and J dropped 6 bases, with 11 bases sitting between them. DNA for the CDR3: TGTGCCAGCAGCTTACAGTCAGGGATTAATTCACCCCTCCACTTT. It yields the protein CASSLQSGINSPLHF. Looking up the rest from reference TRBV7-9 and TRBJ1-6 gives the full variable domain: DTGVSQNPRHKITKRGQNVTFRCDPISEHNRLYWYRQTLGQGPEFLTYFQNEAQLEKSRLLSDRFSAERPKGSFSTLEIQRTEQGDSAMYLCASSLQSGINSPLHFGNGTRLTVT.

V gene TRBV5-4 combines with J gene TRBJ1-5; the D is unclear. V lost 0 bases, J lost 3 bases, and 4 bases lay in between. Per the germline V gene, CDR1 is SGHNT and CDR2 is YYREEE (reference sequence). The CDR3 runs to 13 residues. The DNA for the CDR3 is TGTGCCAGCAGCTTGGACAACAATCAGCCCCAGCATTTT. It is translated as CASSLDNNQPQHF.

The rearrangement links TRBV5-4 to TRBJ1-2; a weak D match, TRBD1 (6 bases). The germline CDR1 and CDR2 sequences are SGHNT and YYREEE (reference sequence). The V end lost 4 bases, the J end lost 2 bases, and 9 bases lay between the germline ends. The CDR3 covers 13 residues. DNA for the CDR3: TGTGCCAGCAGCCCGGACAGAAACTATGGCTACACCTTC. Its protein is CASSPDRNYGYTF.

The V gene is TRBV27, the J gene TRBJ2-6; D possibly corresponds to TRBD2 (6 bases). Trimming took off 2 bases at V and 2 bases at J, with 16 bases between the two ends. The V gene's germline CDR1 is MNHEY and CDR2 SMNVEV (reference sequence). CDR3 length: 18 amino acids. The DNA of the CDR3 is TGTGCCAGCAGTTTACGGGGGAGCCCTAACGCTGGGGCCAACGTCCTGACTTTC. This translates into CASSLRGSPNAGANVLTF.

This chain connects TRBV9 to TRBJ1-2; weak D call: TRBD1 (6 bases). V lost 0 bases and J lost 4, with 13 bases in between. The CDR3 is 15 residues long. Germline V CDR1 and CDR2: SGDLS, YYNGEE. CDR3 coding DNA: TGTGCCAGCAGCGTAGCAGGGGTCGACCTCTATGGCTACACCTTC. This codes for CASSVAGVDLYGYTF.